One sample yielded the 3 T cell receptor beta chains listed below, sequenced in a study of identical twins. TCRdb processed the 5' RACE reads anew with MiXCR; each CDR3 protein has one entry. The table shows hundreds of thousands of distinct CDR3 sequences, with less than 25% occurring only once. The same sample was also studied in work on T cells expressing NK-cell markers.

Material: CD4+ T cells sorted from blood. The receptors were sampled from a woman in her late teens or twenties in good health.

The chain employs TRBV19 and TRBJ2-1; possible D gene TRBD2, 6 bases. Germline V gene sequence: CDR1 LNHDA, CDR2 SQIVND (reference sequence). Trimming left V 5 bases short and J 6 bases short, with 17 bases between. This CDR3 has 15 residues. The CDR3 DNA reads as TGTGCCAGTAGTCCCGGGGTCGGGAGTGGCAATGAGCAGTTCTTC. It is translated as CASSPGVGSGNEQFF.

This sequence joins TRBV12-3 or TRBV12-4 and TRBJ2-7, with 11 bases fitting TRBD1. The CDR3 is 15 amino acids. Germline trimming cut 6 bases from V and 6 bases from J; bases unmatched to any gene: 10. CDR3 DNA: TGTGCCAGCAGCCGGAACATAGGGACAGGGGGCGAGCAGTACTTC. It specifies CASSRNIGTGGEQYF.

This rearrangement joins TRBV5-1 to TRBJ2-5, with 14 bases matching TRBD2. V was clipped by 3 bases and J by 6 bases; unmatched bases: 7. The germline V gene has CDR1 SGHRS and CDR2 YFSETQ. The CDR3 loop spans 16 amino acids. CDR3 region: CASSSGLAGVYQTQYF. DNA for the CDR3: TGCGCCAGCAGCTCGGGACTAGCGGGAGTTTATCAGACCCAGTACTTC.